In this sample, the clone carrying this TCR beta chain turned up many times. The antigen is undetermined. TCRdb re-called the reads through MiXCR, storing one row per CDR3 protein. The sample has under 200,000 distinct CDR3 sequences, less than 25% seen once; the top ten hold more than 25%. This sample was included in a study of T cell repertoires in cytomegalovirus infection. Study findings and constraints: Dominating the ex vivo response were HLA-C-restricted CMV-specific TCR beta clonotypes. Totalled public TCR beta family frequency picked out people who carried CMV plus the relevant HLA.

This CDR3 contains 15 residues. Trimming at V came to 10 bases and at J to 1 base, leaving 9 bases not matched to a gene. Per the germline V gene, CDR1 is MRHNA and CDR2 is SNTAGT. The chain carries TRBV6-4 and TRBJ2-3; TRBD2 matches at 9 bases. Material: CD8+ T cells from cultured PBMCs, obtained from culture after CMV antigen stimulation. This TCR was sampled from a human donor in good health (CMV status not recorded). Some clones in this sample may be carry-over from other donors' samples. The CDR3 loop is CATKWLAGCTDTQYF. The CDR3 region has the DNA TGTGCCACTAAATGGCTAGCGGGGTGCACAGATACGCAGTATTTT.